These T cell receptor beta chains were read from a single sample in a study of cytomegalovirus exposure and HLA in healthy donors. TCRdb's table, derived via immunoSEQ multiplex PCR, lists solely in-frame clones and lacks some. The sample lists 150,000 to 180,000 clones, more than 75% occurring once. Sample: PBMCs. The source of these receptors is a woman in her 40s in good health and CMV-seropositive. CDR3s include the opening cysteine and the closing phenylalanine or tryptophan. Each record gives: clone size, V gene, D gene, J gene, CDR3 protein, CDR3 DNA. A D gene is named only where the DNA matches it firmly. Only part of the rows carry a size: once, few, many, or a class if the clone is expanded.

>NA|TRBV9|NA|TRBJ2-3
CASSVTGTRTDTQYF
TGTGCCAGCAGCGTCACCGGGACTCGTACAGATACGCAGTATTTT
>few|TRBV7-8|NA|TRBJ1-5
CASSPASYQPQHF
TGTGCCAGCAGCCCCGCAAGCTATCAGCCCCAGCATTTT
>once|TRBV10-1|TRBD2|TRBJ2-7
CASSTGTSGSGQYF
TGCGCCAGCAGTACCGGGACTAGCGGGAGTGGGCAGTACTTC
>few|TRBV5-1|NA|TRBJ1-3
CASSLDTGGNTIYF
TGCGCCAGCAGCTTGGACACAGGGGGAAACACCATATATTTT
>NA|TRBV5-6|NA|TRBJ2-1
CASSLGSNNEQFF
TGTGCCAGCAGCTTGGGGAGCAACAATGAGCAGTTCTTC
>NA|TRBV2|NA|TRBJ2-1
CASFEGRGSRRDEQFF
TGTGCCAGCTTCGAGGGAAGAGGGTCTAGGAGGGATGAGCAGTTCTTC
>NA|TRBV28|TRBD1|TRBJ1-2
CASRSRDRNYGYTF
TGTGCCAGCAGGTCCAGGGACAGGAACTATGGCTACACCTTC
>NA|TRBV5-1|TRBD2|TRBJ2-2
CASFGASGTTGELFF
TGCGCCAGCTTCGGGGCTAGCGGGACTACCGGGGAGCTGTTTTTT
>once|TRBV7-9|NA|TRBJ2-7
CASSSTQGTTYEQYF
TGTGCCAGCAGTTCCACCCAGGGGACGACCTACGAGCAGTACTTC
>once|TRBV5-1|NA|TRBJ2-7
CASSLANRAIDYEQYF
TGCGCCAGCAGCTTGGCTAACAGGGCCATCGACTACGAGCAGTACTTC
>NA|TRBV28|TRBD1|TRBJ2-3
CASSSDRGLTDTQYF
TGTGCCAGCAGTTCGGACAGGGGACTCACAGATACGCAGTATTTT
>NA|TRBV7-6|NA|TRBJ2-1
CASSFSGLPGSNNEQFF
TGTGCCAGCAGCTTTTCGGGACTCCCAGGAAGCAACAATGAGCAGTTCTTC
>NA|TRBV10-1|TRBD2|TRBJ2-2
CASSPLRGTINTGELFF
TGCGCCAGCAGTCCTCTCAGAGGGACTATCAACACCGGGGAGCTGTTTTTT
>NA|TRBV13|NA|TRBJ1-1
CASSPREGEAFF
TGTGCCAGCAGCCCCCGAGAGGGCGAAGCTTTCTTT
>once|TRBV29-1|TRBD1|TRBJ2-3
CSVTGDFADTQYF
TGCAGCGTGACAGGGGACTTCGCAGATACGCAGTATTTT
>NA|TRBV18|TRBD2|TRBJ2-3
CASSGLAGGLTDTQYF
TGTGCCAGCTCAGGACTAGCGGGAGGCCTCACAGATACGCAGTATTTT
>NA|TRBV28|TRBD1|TRBJ2-6
CASRASGGRANVLTF
TGTGCCAGCAGGGCTTCAGGGGGCAGGGCCAACGTCCTGACTTTC
>NA|TRBV27|TRBD1|TRBJ2-1
CASKSKGALGVMVSNEQFF
TGTGCCAGCAAATCAAAGGGGGCCTTAGGGGTGATGGTGTCCAATGAGCAGTTCTTC
>NA|TRBV28|NA|TRBJ1-5
CASDGPRGSQPQHF
TGTGCCTCGGACGGTCCGAGGGGGAGTCAGCCCCAGCATTTT
>NA|TRBV28|TRBD1|TRBJ1-4
CASKVEGQGRKDEKLFF
TGTGCCAGCAAGGTCGAAGGACAGGGGAGGAAGGATGAAAAACTGTTTTTT
>NA|TRBV27|NA|TRBJ1-2
CASSSDRSNYGYTF
TGTGCCAGCAGTTCAGACAGGTCAAACTATGGCTACACCTTC
>NA|TRBV27|NA|TRBJ2-7
CASSFQGLTGEQYF
TGTGCCAGCAGTTTTCAAGGACTAACTGGCGAGCAGTACTTC
>NA|TRBV4-1|TRBD1|TRBJ1-1
CASSPVRPETGNAFF
TGCGCCAGCAGCCCGGTAAGACCCGAGACAGGGAATGCTTTCTTT
>NA|TRBV5-4|NA|TRBJ2-7
CASSGGDTYAYEQYF
TGTGCCAGCAGCGGGGGGGACACCTACGCCTACGAGCAGTACTTC
>NA|TRBV30|NA|TRBJ1-2
CAWSVRKRSNYGYTF
TGTGCCTGGAGTGTACGGAAGCGTTCAAACTATGGCTACACCTTC
>few|TRBV27|TRBD2|TRBJ2-7
CASRASGSYEQYF
TGTGCCAGCAGGGCTAGCGGGAGTTACGAGCAGTACTTC
>NA|TRBV6-6|TRBD1|TRBJ1-2
CASSLDRAEGYTF
TGTGCCAGCAGTTTGGACAGGGCAGAGGGCTACACCTTC
>NA|TRBV7-2|NA|TRBJ2-1
CASSLAGGFLYNEQFF
TGTGCCAGCAGCTTAGCGGGAGGTTTTCTCTACAATGAGCAGTTCTTC
>NA|TRBV5-1|NA|TRBJ2-3
CASSLRGLTVLTDTQYF
TGCGCCAGCAGCTTGAGAGGGCTTACCGTCCTCACAGATACGCAGTATTTT
>NA|TRBV10-2|NA|TRBJ2-3
CASSTVNPGQISFDTQYF
TGCGCCAGCAGCACGGTCAATCCGGGACAAATATCATTCGATACGCAGTATTTT
>NA|TRBV7-9|TRBD2|TRBJ2-1
CASSLEGLDLVEQFF
TGTGCCAGCAGCTTAGAGGGACTAGACCTCGTTGAGCAGTTCTTC
>few|TRBV11-3|TRBD1|TRBJ1-1
CASSPTQGAGTEAFF
TGTGCCAGCAGCCCCACCCAGGGGGCCGGCACTGAAGCTTTCTTT
>NA|TRBV7-6|TRBD1|TRBJ2-7
CASSRDRISYEQYF
TGTGCCAGCAGCCGGGACAGGATCTCCTACGAGCAGTACTTC
>NA|TRBV29-1|NA|TRBJ2-3
CSVEAESLVRGTDTQYF
TGCAGCGTCGAGGCCGAATCACTAGTCCGAGGAACAGATACGCAGTATTTT
>NA|TRBV2|NA|TRBJ1-1
CASSGQSIVEAFF
TGTGCCAGCAGTGGACAGTCCATCGTAGAAGCTTTCTTT
>NA|TRBV6-1|TRBD1|TRBJ1-4
CASTDTGALEKLFF
TGTGCCAGCACGGATACAGGGGCTCTAGAAAAACTGTTTTTT
>NA|TRBV27|NA|TRBJ2-5
CASRTGIQETQYF
TGTGCCAGCCGGACGGGGATCCAAGAGACCCAGTACTTC
>NA|TRBV5-4|NA|TRBJ1-1
CASSQGTGAFF
TGTGCCAGCAGCCAGGGGACGGGAGCTTTCTTT
>NA|TRBV5-1|TRBD1|TRBJ1-5
CASKQGAGSNQPQHF
TGCGCCAGCAAACAGGGGGCGGGGAGCAATCAGCCCCAGCATTTT
>once|TRBV5-4|TRBD2|TRBJ2-5
CASSPGGLAGAETQYF
TGTGCCAGCAGCCCGGGGGGACTAGCGGGAGCGGAGACCCAGTACTTC
>few|TRBV5-1|NA|TRBJ2-7
CASSPGSTGTTYEQYF
TGCGCCAGCAGCCCCGGAAGTACAGGGACAACCTACGAGCAGTACTTC
>NA|TRBV18|TRBD1|TRBJ2-7
CASSLGTGGPLGHYEQYF
TGTGCCAGTTCCCTTGGGACAGGGGGCCCCTTGGGCCACTACGAGCAGTACTTC
>NA|TRBV7-2|NA|TRBJ2-1
CASSSRLGSSYNEQFF
TGTGCCAGCAGCTCCCGACTAGGGAGCTCCTACAATGAGCAGTTCTTC
>NA|TRBV10-1|TRBD2|TRBJ2-1
CASSRAGVYDEQFF
TGCGCCAGCAGTAGAGCGGGAGTGTACGATGAGCAGTTCTTC
>NA|TRBV7-7|NA|TRBJ2-6
CASSQGSGANVLTF
TGTGCTAGCAGCCAGGGGTCTGGGGCCAACGTCCTGACTTTC
>few|TRBV11-2|TRBD2|TRBJ2-7
CASSSTPGRAVRYEQYF
TGTGCCAGCAGCTCTACGCCGGGGAGGGCCGTACGGTACGAGCAGTACTTC
>NA|TRBV7-9|TRBD2|TRBJ2-3
CASSSRGTSPEADTQYF
TGTGCCAGCAGCTCCCGGGGGACTAGCCCGGAGGCAGATACGCAGTATTTT
>NA|TRBV2|NA|TRBJ1-1
CASSVLENTEAFF
TGTGCCAGCAGTGTTTTAGAGAACACTGAAGCTTTCTTT
>NA|TRBV5-5|NA|TRBJ2-7
CASSFTAYEQYF
TGTGCCAGCAGCTTTACAGCATACGAGCAGTACTTC
>NA|TRBV6-5|TRBD1|TRBJ2-2
CASRPRQGNTGELFF
TGTGCCAGCAGGCCAAGACAGGGCAACACCGGGGAGCTGTTTTTT
>NA|TRBV19|TRBD2|TRBJ2-3
CASSIDREGVNTDTQYF
TGTGCCAGTAGTATAGATCGGGAGGGAGTGAACACAGATACGCAGTATTTT
>few|TRBV7-2|NA|TRBJ2-7
CASSPRRAHNEQYF
TGTGCCAGCAGCCCCCGGCGGGCGCACAACGAGCAGTACTTC
>NA|TRBV4-1|NA|TRBJ2-1
CASSISGGKNNEQFF
TGCGCCAGCAGCATTAGCGGAGGCAAGAACAATGAGCAGTTCTTC
>NA|TRBV2|NA|TRBJ2-7
CASRKTGHEQYF
TGTGCCAGCAGGAAGACAGGCCACGAGCAGTACTTC
>NA|TRBV4-2|TRBD2|TRBJ2-1
CASSQVAGGPYNEQFF
TGTGCCAGCAGCCAAGTAGCGGGAGGACCCTACAATGAGCAGTTCTTC